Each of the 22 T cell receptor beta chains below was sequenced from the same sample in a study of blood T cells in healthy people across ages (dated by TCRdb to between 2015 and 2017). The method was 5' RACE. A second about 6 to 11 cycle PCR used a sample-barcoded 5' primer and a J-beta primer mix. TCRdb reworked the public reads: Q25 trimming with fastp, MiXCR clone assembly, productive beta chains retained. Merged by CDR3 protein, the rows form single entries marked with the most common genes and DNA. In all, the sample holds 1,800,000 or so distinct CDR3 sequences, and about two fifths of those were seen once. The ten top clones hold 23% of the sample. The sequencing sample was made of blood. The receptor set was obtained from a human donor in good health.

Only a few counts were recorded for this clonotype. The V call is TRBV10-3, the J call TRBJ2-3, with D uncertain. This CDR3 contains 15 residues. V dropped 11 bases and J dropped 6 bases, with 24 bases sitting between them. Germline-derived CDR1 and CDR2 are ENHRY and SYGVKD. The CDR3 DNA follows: TGTGCCTCGAAAGGTAACATTCTAACAATGGATACGCAGTATTTT. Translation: CASKGNILTMDTQYF.

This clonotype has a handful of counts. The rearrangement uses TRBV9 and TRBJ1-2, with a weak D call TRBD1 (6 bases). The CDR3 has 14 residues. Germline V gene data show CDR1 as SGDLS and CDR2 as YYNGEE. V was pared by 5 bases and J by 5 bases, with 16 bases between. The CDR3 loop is CASSRGQSTYGYTF. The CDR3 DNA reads TGTGCCAGCAGTCGCGGACAGTCTACTTATGGCTACACCTTC.

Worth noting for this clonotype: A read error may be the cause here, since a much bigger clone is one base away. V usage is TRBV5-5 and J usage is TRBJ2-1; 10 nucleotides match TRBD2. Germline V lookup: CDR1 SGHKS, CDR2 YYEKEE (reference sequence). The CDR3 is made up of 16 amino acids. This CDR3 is CACSLGPSGGQNEQFF. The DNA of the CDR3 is TGTGCCTGCAGCTTGGGTCCTAGCGGGGGACAGAATGAGCAGTTCTTC. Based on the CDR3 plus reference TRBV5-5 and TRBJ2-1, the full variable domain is DAGVTQSPTHLIKTRGQQVTLRCSPISGHKSVSWYQQVLGQGPQFIFQYYEKEERGRGNFPDRFSARQFPNYSSELNVNALLLGDSALYLCACSLGPSGGQNEQFFGPGTRLTVL.

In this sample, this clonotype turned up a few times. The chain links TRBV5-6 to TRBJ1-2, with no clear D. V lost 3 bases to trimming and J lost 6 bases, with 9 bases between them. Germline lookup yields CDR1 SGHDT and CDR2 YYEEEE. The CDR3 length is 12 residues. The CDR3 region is CASSWAGHGYTF. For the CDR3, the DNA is TGTGCCAGCAGCTGGGCCGGGCATGGCTACACCTTC.

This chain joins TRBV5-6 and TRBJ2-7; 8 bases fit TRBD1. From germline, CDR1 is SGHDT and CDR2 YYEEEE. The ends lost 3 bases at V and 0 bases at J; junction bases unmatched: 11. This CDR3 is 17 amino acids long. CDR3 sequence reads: CASSWAQTGASSYEQYF. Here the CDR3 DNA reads TGTGCCAGCAGCTGGGCCCAGACAGGGGCGAGCTCCTACGAGCAGTACTTC.

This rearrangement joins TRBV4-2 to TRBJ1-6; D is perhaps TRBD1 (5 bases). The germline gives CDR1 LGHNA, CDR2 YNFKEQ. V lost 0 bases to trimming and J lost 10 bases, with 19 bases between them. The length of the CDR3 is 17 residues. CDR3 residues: CASSQESNAQGSSPLHF. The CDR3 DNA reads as TGTGCCAGCAGCCAAGAATCGAATGCGCAGGGATCGTCACCCCTCCACTTT.

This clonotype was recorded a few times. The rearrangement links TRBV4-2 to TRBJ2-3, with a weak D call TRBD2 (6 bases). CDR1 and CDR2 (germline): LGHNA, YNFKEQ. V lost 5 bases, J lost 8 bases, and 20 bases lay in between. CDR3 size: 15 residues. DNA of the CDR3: TGTGCCAGCAGCGCGAGGTCCGGGGGTTGGGGTACGCAGTATTTT. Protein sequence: CASSARSGGWGTQYF.

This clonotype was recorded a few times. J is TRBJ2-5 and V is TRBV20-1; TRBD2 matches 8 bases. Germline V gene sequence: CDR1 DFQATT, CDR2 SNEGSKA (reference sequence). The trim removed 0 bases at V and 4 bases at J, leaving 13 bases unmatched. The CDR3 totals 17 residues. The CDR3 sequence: CSARDPSGRGARETQYF. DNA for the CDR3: TGCAGTGCTAGAGATCCCTCGGGGCGGGGGGCCAGAGAGACCCAGTACTTC.

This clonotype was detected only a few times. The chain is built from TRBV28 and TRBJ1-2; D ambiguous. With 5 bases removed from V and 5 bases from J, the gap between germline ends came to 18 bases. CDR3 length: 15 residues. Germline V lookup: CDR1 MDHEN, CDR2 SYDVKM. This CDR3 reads CASSILTGPTYGYTF. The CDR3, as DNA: TGTGCCAGCAGTATACTCACCGGGCCTACGTATGGCTACACCTTC.

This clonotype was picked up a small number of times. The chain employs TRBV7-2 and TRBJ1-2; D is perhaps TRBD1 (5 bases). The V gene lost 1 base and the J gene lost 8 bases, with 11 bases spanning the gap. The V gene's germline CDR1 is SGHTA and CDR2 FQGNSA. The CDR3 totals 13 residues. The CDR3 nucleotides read TGTGCCAGCAGCTTAGTTGGGGGGGAAGGCTACACCTTC. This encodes CASSLVGGEGYTF.

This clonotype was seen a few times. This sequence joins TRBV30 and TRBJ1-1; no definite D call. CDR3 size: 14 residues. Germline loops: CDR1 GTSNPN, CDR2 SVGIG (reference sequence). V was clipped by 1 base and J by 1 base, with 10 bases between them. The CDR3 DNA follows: TGTGCCTGGAGTGCCGGGCCTGAGAACACTGAAGCTTTCTTT. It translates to CAWSAGPENTEAFF. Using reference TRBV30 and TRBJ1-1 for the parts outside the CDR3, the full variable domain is SQTIHQWPATLVQPVGSPLSLECTVEGTSNPNLYWYRQAAGRGLQLLFYSVGIGQISSEVPQNLSASRPQDRQFILSSKKLLLSDSGFYLCAWSAGPENTEAFFGQGTRLTVV.

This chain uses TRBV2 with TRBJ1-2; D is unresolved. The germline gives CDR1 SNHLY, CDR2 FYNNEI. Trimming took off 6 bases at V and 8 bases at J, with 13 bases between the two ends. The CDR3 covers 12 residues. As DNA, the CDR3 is TGTGCCAGCAGCGTCACTATTGGGGGCTACACCTTC. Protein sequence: CASSVTIGGYTF.

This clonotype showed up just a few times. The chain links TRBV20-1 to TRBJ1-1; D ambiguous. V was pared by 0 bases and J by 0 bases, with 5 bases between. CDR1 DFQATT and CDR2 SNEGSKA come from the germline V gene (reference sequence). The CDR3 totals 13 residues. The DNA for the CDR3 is TGCAGTGCTAGAGATGAGCTGAACACTGAAGCTTTCTTT. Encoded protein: CSARDELNTEAFF.

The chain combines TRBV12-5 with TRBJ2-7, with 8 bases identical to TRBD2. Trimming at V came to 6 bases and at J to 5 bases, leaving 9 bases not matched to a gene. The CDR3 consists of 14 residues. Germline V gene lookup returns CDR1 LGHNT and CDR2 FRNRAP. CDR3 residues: CASGFSGAEDEQYF. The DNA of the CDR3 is TGTGCTAGTGGCTTTAGCGGGGCGGAGGACGAGCAGTACTTC.

CDR3 sequence: CASSKAGRAYNEQFF. The CDR3 DNA reads TGTGCCAGCAGTAAAGCGGGGAGAGCTTACAATGAGCAGTTCTTC. The V and J genes are TRBV25-1 and TRBJ2-1; TRBD2 agrees at 7 bases. With 5 bases clipped from V and 4 bases from J, the junction kept 8 bases outside the gene matches. CDR1 and CDR2 (germline): MGHDK, SYGVNS. The CDR3 length is 15 residues.

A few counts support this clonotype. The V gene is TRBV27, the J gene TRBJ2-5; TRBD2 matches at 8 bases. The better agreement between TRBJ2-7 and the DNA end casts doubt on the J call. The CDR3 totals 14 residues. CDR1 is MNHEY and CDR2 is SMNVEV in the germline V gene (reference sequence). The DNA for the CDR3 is TGTGCCAGCAGTTCGGCGGGGGGAGACTACGAGCAGTACTTC. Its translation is CASSSAGGDYEQYF.

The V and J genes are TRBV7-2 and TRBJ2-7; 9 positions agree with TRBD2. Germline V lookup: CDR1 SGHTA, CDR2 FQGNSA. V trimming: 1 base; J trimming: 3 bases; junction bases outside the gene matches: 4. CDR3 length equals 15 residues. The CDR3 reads CASSLVAGDIYEQYF. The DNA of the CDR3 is TGTGCCAGCAGCTTAGTAGCGGGGGATATCTACGAGCAGTACTTC. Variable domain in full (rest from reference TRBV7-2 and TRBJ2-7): GAGVSQSPSNKVTEKGKDVELRCDPISGHTALYWYRQSLGQGLEFLIYFQGNSAPDKSGLPSDRFSAERTGGSVSTLTIQRTQQEDSAVYLCASSLVAGDIYEQYFGPGTRLTVT.

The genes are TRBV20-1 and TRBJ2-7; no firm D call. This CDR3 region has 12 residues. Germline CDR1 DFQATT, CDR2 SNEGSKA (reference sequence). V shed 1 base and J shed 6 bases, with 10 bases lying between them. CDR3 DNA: TGCAGTGCTAGAGGTCGGGTGAGCGAGCAGTACTTC. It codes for CSARGRVSEQYF.

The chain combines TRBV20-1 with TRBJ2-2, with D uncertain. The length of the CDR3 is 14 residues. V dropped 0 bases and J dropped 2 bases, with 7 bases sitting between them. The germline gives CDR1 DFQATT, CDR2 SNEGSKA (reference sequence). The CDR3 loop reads CSARDSDNTGELFF. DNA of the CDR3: TGCAGTGCTAGAGACTCCGATAACACCGGGGAGCTGTTTTTT.

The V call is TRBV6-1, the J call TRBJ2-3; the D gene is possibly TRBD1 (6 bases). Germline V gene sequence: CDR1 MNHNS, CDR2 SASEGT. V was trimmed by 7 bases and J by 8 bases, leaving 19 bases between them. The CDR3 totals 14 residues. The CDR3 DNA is TGTGCCAGCATGTTTTCCAGGGGCGCAGGTACGCAGTATTTT. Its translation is CASMFSRGAGTQYF.

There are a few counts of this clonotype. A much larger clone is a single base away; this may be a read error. CDR3 residues: CASSFDSEETQYF. The CDR3 coding sequence is TGTGCCAGCAGCTTCGACAGTGAAGAGACCCAGTACTTC. The rearrangement joins TRBV5-5 to TRBJ2-5; D is perhaps TRBD1 (5 bases). Trimming left V 2 bases short and J 3 bases short, with 8 bases between. Germline V gene data show CDR1 as SGHKS and CDR2 as YYEKEE (reference sequence). The CDR3 extends over 13 amino acids.

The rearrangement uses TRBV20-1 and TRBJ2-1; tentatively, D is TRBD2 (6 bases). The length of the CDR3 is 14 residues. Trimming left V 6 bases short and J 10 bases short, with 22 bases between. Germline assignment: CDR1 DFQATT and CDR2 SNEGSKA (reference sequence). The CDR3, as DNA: TGCAGTGCCCCGGCCCAGCGGGCGGTTAAAGAGCAGTTCTTC. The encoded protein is CSAPAQRAVKEQFF.